This is a list of T cell receptor beta chains from one sample in a study of blood T cells in healthy people across ages. TCRdb analysed the 5' RACE reads with MiXCR anew, one entry per CDR3 protein. The sample consists of some 880,000 distinct CDR3 sequences, roughly 34% of them appearing once. Sequencing was done on a sample of blood. These receptors all come from a man between 18 and 35 years old in good health. Both conserved end residues are part of each CDR3. The order of the fields is J gene, D gene, V gene, clone size, CDR3 protein, CDR3 DNA. D genes are given only for firm matches. Size is omitted from some rows. Given values are once, few, many or a class for expanded clones.

J: TRBJ1-3
D: -
V: TRBV12-3/TRBV12-4
size: -
CDR3: CASSFQGASTIYF
DNA: TGTGCCAGCAGTTTTCAAGGGGCAAGCACCATATATTTT

J: TRBJ2-5
D: -
V: TRBV12-3/TRBV12-4
size: many
CDR3: CASTLTDKETQYF
DNA: TGTGCCAGCACCTTGACAGATAAAGAGACCCAGTACTTC

J: TRBJ1-2
D: -
V: TRBV29-1
size: few
CDR3: CSGVQNYGYTF
DNA: TGCAGCGGTGTACAGAACTATGGCTACACCTTC

J: TRBJ2-7
D: TRBD1
V: TRBV6-1
size: few
CDR3: CASSESAGGSYEQYF
DNA: TGTGCCAGCAGTGAAAGTGCAGGGGGAAGCTACGAGCAGTACTTC

J: TRBJ2-7
D: -
V: TRBV6-5
size: -
CDR3: CASKRNREYF
DNA: TGTGCCAGCAAGAGGAATAGGGAGTACTTC

J: TRBJ2-7
D: -
V: TRBV27
size: -
CDR3: CASSITDSYEQYF
DNA: TGTGCCAGCAGTATAACGGATTCCTACGAGCAGTACTTC

J: TRBJ1-2
D: TRBD1
V: TRBV4-2
size: few
CDR3: CASSQDPISPSIAGQGAGYTF
DNA: TGTGCCAGCAGCCAAGACCCTATTTCCCCGTCGATAGCCGGGCAGGGGGCTGGCTACACCTTC

J: TRBJ1-1
D: TRBD1
V: TRBV9
size: -
CDR3: CASSAGGMAEAFF
DNA: TGTGCCAGCAGCGCAGGGGGTATGGCTGAAGCTTTCTTT

J: TRBJ2-5
D: -
V: TRBV20-1
size: -
CDR3: CSAAQGGNEQYF
DNA: TGCAGTGCTGCTCAGGGTGGGAATGAGCAGTACTTC

J: TRBJ1-2
D: -
V: TRBV7-8
size: -
CDR3: CASSPYFSAGVDGYTF
DNA: TGTGCCAGCAGCCCCTACTTTTCGGCAGGGGTCGACGGCTACACCTTC

J: TRBJ2-7
D: TRBD1
V: TRBV5-6
size: many
CDR3: CASSLQGFSYEQYF
DNA: TGTGCCAGCAGCTTACAGGGGTTCTCGTACGAGCAGTACTTC

J: TRBJ2-5
D: -
V: TRBV2
size: -
CDR3: CASSGEISRETQYF
DNA: TGTGCCAGCAGTGGGGAAATTAGCAGGGAGACCCAGTACTTC

J: TRBJ2-5
D: -
V: TRBV20-1
size: -
CDR3: CSAEGKGVGTQYF
DNA: TGCAGTGCTGAGGGAAAGGGTGTGGGGACCCAGTACTTC

J: TRBJ1-3
D: -
V: TRBV12-3/TRBV12-4
size: -
CDR3: CASSFSQPGNTIYF
DNA: TGTGCCAGCAGTTTTAGCCAACCTGGAAACACCATATATTTT

J: TRBJ1-4
D: -
V: TRBV5-5
size: few
CDR3: CASSFYRSNEKLFF
DNA: TGTGCCAGCAGCTTTTACAGGTCTAATGAAAAACTGTTTTTT

J: TRBJ1-5
D: TRBD1
V: TRBV27
size: few
CDR3: CASSLTGGENQPQHF
DNA: TGTGCCAGCAGTCTAACAGGGGGCGAGAATCAGCCCCAGCATTTT

J: TRBJ2-5
D: -
V: TRBV2
size: -
CDR3: CASSETRRLALDEQYF
DNA: TGTGCCAGCAGTGAAACTCGCCGGCTAGCGCTCGATGAGCAGTACTTC

J: TRBJ2-5
D: -
V: TRBV6-2/TRBV6-3
size: few
CDR3: CASSYSYPGQTRETQYF
DNA: TGTGCCAGCAGTTACTCTTACCCGGGCCAGACCCGGGAGACCCAGTACTTC

J: TRBJ1-2
D: -
V: TRBV4-1
size: many
CDR3: CASSQDRGRVDGYTF
DNA: TGCGCCAGCAGCCAAGATCGGGGGAGGGTTGATGGCTACACCTTC

J: TRBJ2-6
D: -
V: TRBV7-2
size: -
CDR3: CASSPLRTDFLGANVLTF
DNA: TGTGCCAGCAGCCCCCTCCGGACCGACTTTCTTGGGGCCAACGTCCTGACTTTC

J: TRBJ2-2
D: -
V: TRBV7-7
size: once
CDR3: CASSSGRGSGELFF
DNA: TGTGCCAGCAGCTCGGGAAGGGGCTCCGGGGAGCTGTTTTTT

J: TRBJ2-5
D: -
V: TRBV29-1
size: few
CDR3: CSVAGVAETQYF
DNA: TGCAGCGTGGCAGGGGTGGCAGAGACCCAGTACTTC

J: TRBJ2-2
D: -
V: TRBV29-1
size: -
CDR3: CSASNTGELFF
DNA: TGCAGCGCCTCCAACACCGGGGAGCTGTTTTTT

J: TRBJ1-2
D: TRBD1
V: TRBV6-2/TRBV6-3
size: many
CDR3: CASSQDRDDDYYGYTF
DNA: TGTGCCAGCAGCCAAGACAGGGATGACGATTACTATGGCTACACCTTC

J: TRBJ2-1
D: -
V: TRBV20-1
size: -
CDR3: CSAAQETQFF
DNA: TGCAGTGCTGCGCAAGAGACCCAGTTCTTC

J: TRBJ2-3
D: TRBD1
V: TRBV28
size: many
CDR3: CASSLYRTGVGDTQYF
DNA: TGTGCCAGCAGTTTATACCGGACAGGGGTCGGAGATACGCAGTATTTT

J: TRBJ1-2
D: TRBD1
V: TRBV5-1
size: many
CDR3: CASGNHNPGQGVYGYTF
DNA: TGCGCCAGCGGCAACCACAACCCGGGACAGGGTGTCTATGGCTACACCTTC

J: TRBJ2-1
D: TRBD1
V: TRBV20-1
size: few
CDR3: CSAPPHRGDNEQFF
DNA: TGCAGTGCCCCCCCCCACAGGGGGGACAATGAGCAGTTCTTC

J: TRBJ2-3
D: TRBD1
V: TRBV29-1
size: -
CDR3: CSVQGQGADTQYF
DNA: TGCAGCGTCCAGGGACAGGGGGCAGATACGCAGTATTTT

J: TRBJ2-7
D: -
V: TRBV9
size: -
CDR3: CASSVEWDTTYEQYF
DNA: TGTGCCAGCAGCGTAGAATGGGACACGACCTACGAGCAGTACTTC

J: TRBJ2-3
D: TRBD2
V: TRBV7-2
size: many
CDR3: CASSLSGGLQSDEDTQYF
DNA: TGTGCCAGCAGCTTATCGGGGGGGCTCCAATCGGACGAAGATACGCAGTATTTT

J: TRBJ1-2
D: TRBD1
V: TRBV29-1
size: many
CDR3: CSATGSNYGYTF
DNA: TGCAGCGCGACAGGGTCTAACTATGGCTACACCTTC

J: TRBJ2-1
D: TRBD2
V: TRBV20-1
size: few
CDR3: CSARRGGAGHEQFF
DNA: TGCAGTGCTAGACGGGGGGGGGCCGGTCATGAGCAGTTCTTC